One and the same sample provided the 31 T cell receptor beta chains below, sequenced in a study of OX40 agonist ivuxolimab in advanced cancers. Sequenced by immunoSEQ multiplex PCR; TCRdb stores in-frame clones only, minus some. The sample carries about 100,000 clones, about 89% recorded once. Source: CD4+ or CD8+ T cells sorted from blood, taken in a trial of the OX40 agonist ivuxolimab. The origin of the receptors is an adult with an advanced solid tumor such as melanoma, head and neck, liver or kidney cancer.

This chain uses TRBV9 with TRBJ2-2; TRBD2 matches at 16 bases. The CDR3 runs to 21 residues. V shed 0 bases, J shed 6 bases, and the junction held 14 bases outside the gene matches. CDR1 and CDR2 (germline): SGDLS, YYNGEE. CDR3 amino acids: CASSVAIAGTSGRERAGELFF. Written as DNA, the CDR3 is TGTGCCAGCAGCGTAGCCATTGCGGGGACTAGCGGGAGGGAACGGGCCGGGGAGCTGTTTTTT.

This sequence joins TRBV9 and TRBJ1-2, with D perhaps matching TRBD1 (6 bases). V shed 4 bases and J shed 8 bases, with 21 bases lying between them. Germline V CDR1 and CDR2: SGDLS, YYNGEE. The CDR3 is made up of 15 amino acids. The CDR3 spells CASSSPGGTPGGYTF. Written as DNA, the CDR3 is TGTGCCAGCAGCTCCCCTGGGGGGACACCCGGAGGCTACACCTTC.

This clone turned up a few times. The CDR3 reads CASSGHPSPNQPQHF. The CDR3 DNA reads as TGTGCCAGCAGTGGACACCCGAGCCCCAATCAGCCCCAGCATTTT. The chain recombines TRBV5-5 with TRBJ1-5; possibly TRBD1 for D (5 bases). CDR1 and CDR2 (germline): SGHKS, YYEKEE (reference sequence). There are 15 residues in the CDR3. Trimming removed 5 bases from V and 3 bases from J, with 15 bases in between.

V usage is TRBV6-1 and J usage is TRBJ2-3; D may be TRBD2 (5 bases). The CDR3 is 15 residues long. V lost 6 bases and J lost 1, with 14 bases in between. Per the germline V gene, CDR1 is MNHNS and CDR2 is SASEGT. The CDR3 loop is CASSLLVSGTDTQYF. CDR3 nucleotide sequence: TGTGCCAGCAGCTTACTAGTTTCGGGCACAGATACGCAGTATTTT.

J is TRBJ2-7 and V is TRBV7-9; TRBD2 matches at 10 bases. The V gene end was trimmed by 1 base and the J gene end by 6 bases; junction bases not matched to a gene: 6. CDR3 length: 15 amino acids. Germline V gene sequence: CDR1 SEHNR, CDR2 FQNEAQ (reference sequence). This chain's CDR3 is CASSLGASGSVEQYF. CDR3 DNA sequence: TGTGCCAGCAGCTTAGGGGCTAGCGGGAGTGTCGAGCAGTACTTC.

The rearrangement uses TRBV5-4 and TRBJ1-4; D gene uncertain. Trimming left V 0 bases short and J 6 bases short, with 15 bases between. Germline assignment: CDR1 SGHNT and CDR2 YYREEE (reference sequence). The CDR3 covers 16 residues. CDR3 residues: CASSLAVGPADEKLFF. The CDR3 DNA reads TGTGCCAGCAGCTTGGCCGTAGGCCCGGCGGATGAAAAACTGTTTTTT.

This CDR3 is CASSLGVGTGIPDTQYF. The CDR3 DNA reads as TGTGCCAGCAGCTTGGGGGTCGGGACAGGGATCCCAGATACGCAGTATTTT. This rearrangement joins TRBV5-4 to TRBJ2-3, with 9 bases matching TRBD1. This CDR3 is built from 17 residues. J lost 4 bases, V lost 0 bases, and 9 bases had no gene match. Germline CDR1 and CDR2: SGHNT and YYREEE (reference sequence).

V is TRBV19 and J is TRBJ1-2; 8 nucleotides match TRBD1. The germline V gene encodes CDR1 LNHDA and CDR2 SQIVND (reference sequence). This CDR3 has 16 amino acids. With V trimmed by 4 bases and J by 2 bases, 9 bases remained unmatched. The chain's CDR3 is CASSKSGTGQNYGYTF. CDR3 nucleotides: TGTGCCAGTAGTAAATCCGGGACAGGACAAAACTATGGCTACACCTTC.

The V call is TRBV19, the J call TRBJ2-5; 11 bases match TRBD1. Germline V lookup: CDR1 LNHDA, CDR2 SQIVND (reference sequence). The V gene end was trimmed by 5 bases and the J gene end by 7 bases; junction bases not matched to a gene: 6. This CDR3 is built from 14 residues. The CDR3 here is CASSFRTGGGTQYF. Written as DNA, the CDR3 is TGTGCCAGTAGTTTTCGGACAGGGGGCGGGACCCAGTACTTC. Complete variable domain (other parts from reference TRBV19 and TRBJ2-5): DGGITQSPKYLFRKEGQNVTLSCEQNLNHDAMYWYRQDPGQGLRLIYYSQIVNDFQKGDIAEGYSVSREKKESFPLTVTSAQKNPTAFYLCASSFRTGGGTQYFGPGTRLLVL.

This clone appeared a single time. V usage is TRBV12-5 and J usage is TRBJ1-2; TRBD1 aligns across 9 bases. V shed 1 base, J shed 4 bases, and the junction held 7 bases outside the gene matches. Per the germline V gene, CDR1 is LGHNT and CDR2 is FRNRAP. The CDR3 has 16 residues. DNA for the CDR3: TGTGCTAGTGGTTTGGGGGGACAGGGATCTTTCTATGGCTACACCTTC. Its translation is CASGLGGQGSFYGYTF.

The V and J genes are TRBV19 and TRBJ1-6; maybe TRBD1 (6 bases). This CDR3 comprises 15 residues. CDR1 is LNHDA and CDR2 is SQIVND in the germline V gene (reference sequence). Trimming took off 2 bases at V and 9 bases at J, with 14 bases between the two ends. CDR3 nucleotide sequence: TGTGCCAGTAGTATAAACAGGGAGGGCCTTTCACCCCTCCACTTT. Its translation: CASSINREGLSPLHF.

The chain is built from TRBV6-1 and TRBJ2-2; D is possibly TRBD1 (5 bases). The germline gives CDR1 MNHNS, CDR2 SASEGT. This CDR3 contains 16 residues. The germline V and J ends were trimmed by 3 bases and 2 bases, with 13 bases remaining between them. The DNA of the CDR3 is TGTGCCAGCAGTGAGAGGCTACAGGAAAACACCGGGGAGCTGTTTTTT. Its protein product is CASSERLQENTGELFF.

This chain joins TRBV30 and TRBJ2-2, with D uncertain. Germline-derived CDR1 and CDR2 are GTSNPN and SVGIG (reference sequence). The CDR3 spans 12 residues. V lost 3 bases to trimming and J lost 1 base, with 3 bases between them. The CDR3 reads CAWRENTGELFF. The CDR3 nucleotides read TGTGCCTGGAGAGAGAACACCGGGGAGCTGTTTTTT.

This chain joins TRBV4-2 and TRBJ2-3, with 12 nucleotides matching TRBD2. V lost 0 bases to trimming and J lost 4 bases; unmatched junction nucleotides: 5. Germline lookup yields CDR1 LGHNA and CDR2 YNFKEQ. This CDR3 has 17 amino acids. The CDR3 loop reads CASSQDPSGGASDTQYF. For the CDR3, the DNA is TGTGCCAGCAGCCAAGACCCTAGCGGGGGGGCTTCAGATACGCAGTATTTT.

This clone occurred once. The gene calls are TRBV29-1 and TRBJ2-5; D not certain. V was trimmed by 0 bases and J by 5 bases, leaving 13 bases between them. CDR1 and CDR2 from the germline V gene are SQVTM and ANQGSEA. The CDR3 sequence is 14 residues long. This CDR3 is CSVEDPAARETQYF. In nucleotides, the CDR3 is TGCAGCGTTGAAGACCCGGCGGCCCGGGAGACCCAGTACTTC. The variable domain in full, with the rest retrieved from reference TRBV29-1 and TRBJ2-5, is SAVISQKPSRDICQRGTSLTIQCQVDSQVTMMFWYRQQPGQSLTLIATANQGSEATYESGFVIDKFPISRPNLTFSTLTVSNMSPEDSSIYLCSVEDPAARETQYFGPGTRLLVL.

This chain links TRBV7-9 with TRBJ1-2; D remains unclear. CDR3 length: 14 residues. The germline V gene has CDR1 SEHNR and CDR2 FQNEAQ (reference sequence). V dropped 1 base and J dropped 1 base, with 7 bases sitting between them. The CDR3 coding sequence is TGTGCCAGCAGCTTAGAACTAGATAACTATGGCTACACCTTC. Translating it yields CASSLELDNYGYTF.

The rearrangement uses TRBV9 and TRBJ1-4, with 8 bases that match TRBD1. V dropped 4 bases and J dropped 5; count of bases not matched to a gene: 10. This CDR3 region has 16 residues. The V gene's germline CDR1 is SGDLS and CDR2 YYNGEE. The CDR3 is CASSPHPGQGNEKLFF. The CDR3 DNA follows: TGTGCCAGCAGCCCTCACCCTGGACAGGGCAATGAAAAACTGTTTTTT.

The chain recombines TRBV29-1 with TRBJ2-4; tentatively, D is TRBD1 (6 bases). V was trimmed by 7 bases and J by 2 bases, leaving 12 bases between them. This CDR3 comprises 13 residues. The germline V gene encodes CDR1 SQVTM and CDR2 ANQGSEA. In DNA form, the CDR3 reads TGCAGCGGGGCGGACAGACCCAAAAACATTCAGTACTTC. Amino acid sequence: CSGADRPKNIQYF.

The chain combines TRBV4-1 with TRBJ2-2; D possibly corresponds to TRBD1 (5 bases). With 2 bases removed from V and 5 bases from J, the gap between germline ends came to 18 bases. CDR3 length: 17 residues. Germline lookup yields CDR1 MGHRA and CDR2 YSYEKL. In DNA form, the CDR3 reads TGCGCCAGCAGCCAAAACCCTGGGGCAGGGCGAACCGGGGAGCTGTTTTTT. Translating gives CASSQNPGAGRTGELFF.

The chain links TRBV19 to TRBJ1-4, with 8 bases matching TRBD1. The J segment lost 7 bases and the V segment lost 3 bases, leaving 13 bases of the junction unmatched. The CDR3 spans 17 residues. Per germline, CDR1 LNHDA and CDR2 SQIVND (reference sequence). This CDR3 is CASSISRAGQVGEKLFF. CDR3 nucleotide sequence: TGTGCCAGTAGTATCTCTCGGGCGGGACAGGTTGGTGAAAAACTGTTTTTT.

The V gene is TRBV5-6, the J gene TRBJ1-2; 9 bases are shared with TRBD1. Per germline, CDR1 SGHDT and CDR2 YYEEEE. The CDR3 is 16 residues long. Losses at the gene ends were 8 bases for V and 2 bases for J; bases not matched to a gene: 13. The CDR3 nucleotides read TGTGCCAGTACAGGGACAGGGAAGAGTTTAAACTATGGCTACACCTTC. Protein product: CASTGTGKSLNYGYTF.

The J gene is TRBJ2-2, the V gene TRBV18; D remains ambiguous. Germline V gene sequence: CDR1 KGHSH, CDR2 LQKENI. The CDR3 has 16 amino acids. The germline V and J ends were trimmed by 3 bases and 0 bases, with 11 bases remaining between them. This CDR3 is CASSPLRTPNTGELFF. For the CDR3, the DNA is TGTGCCAGCTCACCTCTTAGGACCCCGAACACCGGGGAGCTGTTTTTT.

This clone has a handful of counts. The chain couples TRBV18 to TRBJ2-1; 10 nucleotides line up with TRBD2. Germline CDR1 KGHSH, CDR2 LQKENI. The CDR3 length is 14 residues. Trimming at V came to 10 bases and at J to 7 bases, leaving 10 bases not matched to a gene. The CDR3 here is CATRAASGRNEQFF. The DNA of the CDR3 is TGTGCCACCCGGGCCGCTAGCGGGAGAAATGAGCAGTTCTTC.

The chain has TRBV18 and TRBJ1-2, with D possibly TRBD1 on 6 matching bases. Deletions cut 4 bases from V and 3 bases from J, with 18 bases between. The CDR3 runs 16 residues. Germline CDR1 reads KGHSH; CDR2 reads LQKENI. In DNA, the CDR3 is TGTGCCAGCTCACACGGGACACACCAAAAGGACTATGGCTACACCTTC. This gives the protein CASSHGTHQKDYGYTF.

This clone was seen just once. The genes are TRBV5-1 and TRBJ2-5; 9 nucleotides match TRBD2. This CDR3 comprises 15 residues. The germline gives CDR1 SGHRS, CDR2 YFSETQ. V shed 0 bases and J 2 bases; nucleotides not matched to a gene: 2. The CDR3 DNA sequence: TGCGCCAGCAGCTTGGTAGCGGGGGTTCAAGAGACCCAGTACTTC. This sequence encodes CASSLVAGVQETQYF.

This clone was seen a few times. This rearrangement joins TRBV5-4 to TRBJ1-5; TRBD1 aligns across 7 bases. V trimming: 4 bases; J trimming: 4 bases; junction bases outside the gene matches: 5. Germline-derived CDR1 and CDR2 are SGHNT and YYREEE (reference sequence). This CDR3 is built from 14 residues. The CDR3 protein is CASSEQGGNQPQHF. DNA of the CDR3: TGTGCCAGCAGCGAGCAGGGGGGGAATCAGCCCCAGCATTTT. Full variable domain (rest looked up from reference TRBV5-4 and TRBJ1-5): ETGVTQSPTHLIKTRGQQVTLRCSSQSGHNTVSWYQQALGQGPQFIFQYYREEENGRGNFPPRFSGLQFPNYSSELNVNALELDDSALYLCASSEQGGNQPQHFGDGTRLSIL.

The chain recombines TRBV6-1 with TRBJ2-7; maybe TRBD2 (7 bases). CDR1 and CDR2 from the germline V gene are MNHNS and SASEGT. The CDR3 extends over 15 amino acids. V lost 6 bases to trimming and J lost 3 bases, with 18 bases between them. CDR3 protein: CASRPPGGAFYEQYF. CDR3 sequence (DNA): TGTGCCAGCAGACCTCCGGGGGGCGCTTTCTACGAGCAGTACTTC.

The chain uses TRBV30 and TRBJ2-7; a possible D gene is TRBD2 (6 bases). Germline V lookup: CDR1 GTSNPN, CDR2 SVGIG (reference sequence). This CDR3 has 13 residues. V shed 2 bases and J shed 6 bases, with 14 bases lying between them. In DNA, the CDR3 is TGTGCCTGGAGTAAGGGGCGGGACGTCGAGCAGTACTTC. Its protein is CAWSKGRDVEQYF.

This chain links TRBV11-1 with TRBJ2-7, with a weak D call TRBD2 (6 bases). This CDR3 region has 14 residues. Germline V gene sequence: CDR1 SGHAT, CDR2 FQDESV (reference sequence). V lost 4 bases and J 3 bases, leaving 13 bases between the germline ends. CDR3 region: CASSSGTGDYEQYF. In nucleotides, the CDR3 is TGTGCCAGCAGCTCCGGGACTGGGGACTACGAGCAGTACTTC.

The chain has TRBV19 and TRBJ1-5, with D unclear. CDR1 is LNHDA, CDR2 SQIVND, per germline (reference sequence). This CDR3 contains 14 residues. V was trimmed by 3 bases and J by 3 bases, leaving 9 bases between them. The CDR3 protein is CASSMSVVNQPQHF. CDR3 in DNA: TGTGCCAGTAGTATGAGCGTCGTCAATCAGCCCCAGCATTTT.

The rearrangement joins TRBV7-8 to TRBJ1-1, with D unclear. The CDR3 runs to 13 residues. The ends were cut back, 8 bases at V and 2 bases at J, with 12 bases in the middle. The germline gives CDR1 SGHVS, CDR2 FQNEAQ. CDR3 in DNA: TGTGCCAGCCTGCTCCAGACAAACACTGAAGCTTTCTTT. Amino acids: CASLLQTNTEAFF.